The 3 T cell receptor beta chains given below trace back to one sample, sequenced in a study of blood T cell repertoires in COVID-19. Profiling relied on immunoSEQ multiplex PCR, and the TCRdb table lists in-frame clones only, not all of them. The table has 190,000 or so clones, more than 75% seen once. Sequenced: peripheral blood. The receptors shown here come from a woman younger than 30 who had recovered from COVID-19.

V is TRBV11-2 and J is TRBJ2-6; tentative D call: TRBD1 (6 bases). The V gene's germline CDR1 is SGHAT and CDR2 FQNNGV. This CDR3 is 19 amino acids long. The V end was cut by 6 bases, the J end by 1 base, with 22 bases between. CDR3 region: CASRPGGPGELSGANVLTF. The CDR3 DNA follows: TGTGCCAGCAGACCCGGTGGCCCAGGGGAACTATCTGGGGCCAACGTCCTGACTTTC.

This clone was counted a single time. The V call is TRBV2, the J call TRBJ2-1; 8 bases map to TRBD2. Germline CDR1 reads SNHLY; CDR2 reads FYNNEI. The J segment lost 2 bases and the V segment lost 4 bases, leaving 4 bases of the junction unmatched. The CDR3 loop spans 15 amino acids. CDR3 nucleotide sequence: TGTGCCAGCAGTGCTGGCGGGGGGACCTACAATGAGCAGTTCTTC. Translating it yields CASSAGGGTYNEQFF.

The J gene is TRBJ2-3, the V gene TRBV6-5, with D possibly TRBD1 on 5 matching bases. CDR1 and CDR2 from the germline V gene are MNHEY and SVGAGI. The CDR3 runs 14 residues. The V gene lost 7 bases and the J gene lost 4 bases, with 15 bases spanning the gap. The CDR3 coding sequence is TGTGCCAGCACTAGGGGCTCCCTCTCAGATACGCAGTATTTT. This codes for CASTRGSLSDTQYF.